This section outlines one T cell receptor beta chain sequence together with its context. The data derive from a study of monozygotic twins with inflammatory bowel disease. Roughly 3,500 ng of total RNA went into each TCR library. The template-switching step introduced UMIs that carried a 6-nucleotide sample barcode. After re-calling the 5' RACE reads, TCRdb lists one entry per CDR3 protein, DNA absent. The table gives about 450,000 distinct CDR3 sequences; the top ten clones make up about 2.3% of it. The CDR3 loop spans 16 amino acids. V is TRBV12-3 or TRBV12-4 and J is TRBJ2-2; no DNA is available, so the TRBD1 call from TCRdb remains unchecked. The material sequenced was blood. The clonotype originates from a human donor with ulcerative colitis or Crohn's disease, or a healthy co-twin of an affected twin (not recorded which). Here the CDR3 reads CASSSSTGVRTGELFF.